These T cell receptor beta chains were read from a single sample in a study of human T cells and chemical hapten exposure. TCRdb independently ran MiXCR on the RACE reads; one entry per CDR3 protein. The profile shows 150,000 to 200,000 distinct CDR3 sequences, around a quarter of them singletons. The material was whole blood, obtained in connection with sensitization to the hapten diphenylcyclopropenone (DPC). These receptors all come from a woman aged 18-35 years with alopecia areata. Some clones in this sample may be carry-over from other donors' samples. Both conserved end residues are part of each CDR3. The order of the fields is J gene, V gene, CDR3 protein.

TRBJ2-1 TRBV4-1 CASSQAEGLAGVDEQFF
TRBJ2-5 TRBV3-1 CASSQARSGYGETQYF
TRBJ2-7 TRBV5-4 CASSSRDAGYEQYF
TRBJ1-1 TRBV12-3/TRBV12-4 CASAMGGNTEAFF
TRBJ1-2 TRBV12-3/TRBV12-4 CASRPTEGPYGYTF
TRBJ1-6 TRBV4-1 CASSHPGQLSPLHF
TRBJ1-6 TRBV7-9 CASSGDSQNSPLHF
TRBJ2-1 TRBV5-1 CASSLGPFNEQFF
TRBJ2-7 TRBV20-1 CSAPESAYEQYF
TRBJ1-5 TRBV6-2/TRBV6-3 CASSWVQRYQPQHF
TRBJ1-2 TRBV4-1 CASSQGYKGYTF
TRBJ2-3 TRBV9 CAGKPKTDTQYF
TRBJ2-2 TRBV7-2 CASSPVLGGGGYTGELFF
TRBJ2-1 TRBV4-3 CASSQDWDPSRINEQFF
TRBJ2-7 TRBV20-1 CSARGGVVHEQYF
TRBJ2-3 TRBV6-5 CASSYGTGVGSTDTQYF
TRBJ2-3 TRBV7-9 CASSSSLAGDLRYLTDTQYF
TRBJ2-3 TRBV4-1 CASSQVISTDTQYF
TRBJ2-7 TRBV20-1 CSATGTDLLGQYF
TRBJ2-7 TRBV4-2 CASSQRGGPSYEQYF
TRBJ1-1 TRBV29-1 CSVVPRGWNTEAFF
TRBJ1-2 TRBV7-3 CASSSRQGRGYTF
TRBJ2-1 TRBV9 CASSGASGRDEQFF
TRBJ1-2 TRBV3-1 CASRRQGTGGYTF
TRBJ2-7 TRBV5-1 CASSLGQTSYEQYF
TRBJ2-5 TRBV5-6 CASSLSPETQYF